This is a list of T cell receptor beta chains from one sample in a study of blood T cell repertoires in COVID-19. Generated by immunoSEQ multiplex PCR, the TCRdb table keeps only in-frame clones and is missing some. Of roughly 100,000 clones in the sample, around 90% are singletons; the top ten hold less than 4%. Sequenced material: peripheral blood. Receptor source: a human donor in a cohort sampled during active COVID-19. CDR3s include the opening cysteine and the closing phenylalanine or tryptophan. The order of the fields is D gene, J gene, clone size, V gene, CDR3 protein, CDR3 DNA. D genes are given only for firm matches. Rows give clone size only sometimes, using once, few, many, or a class for an expanded clone.

NA | TRBJ2-3 | NA | TRBV9 | CASSAEPAYTDTQYF | TGTGCCAGCAGCGCGGAGCCAGCTTACACAGATACGCAGTATTTT
NA | TRBJ2-2 | NA | TRBV9 | CASSGTGDGTGELFF | TGTGCCAGCAGCGGAACCGGGGATGGGACCGGGGAGCTGTTTTTT
TRBD2 | TRBJ2-7 | NA | TRBV3-1/TRBV3-2 | CASSRTSGGSSYEQYF | TGTGCCAGCAGCCGAACTAGCGGGGGCAGCTCCTACGAGCAGTACTTC
NA | TRBJ1-4 | NA | TRBV2 | CASSEDREFNEKLFF | TGTGCCAGCAGTGAAGATCGAGAGTTCAATGAAAAACTGTTTTTT
NA | TRBJ1-2 | few | TRBV10-2 | CASSDRYGYTF | TGCGCCAGCAGTGACCGGTATGGCTACACCTTC
NA | TRBJ2-1 | NA | TRBV4-3 | CASSQDRWGMGGNEQFF | TGCGCCAGCAGCCAAGATAGGTGGGGTATGGGGGGCAATGAGCAGTTCTTC
NA | TRBJ2-7 | NA | TRBV6-6 | CASSYRQIEQYF | TGTGCCAGCAGTTACAGACAGATCGAGCAGTACTTC
TRBD2 | TRBJ2-2 | NA | TRBV30 | CAWKRWPTSVTNTGELFF | TGTGCCTGGAAAAGGTGGCCGACTAGCGTGACTAATACCGGGGAGCTGTTTTTT
NA | TRBJ2-5 | once | TRBV3-1/TRBV3-2 | CASSSNTGKETQYF | TGTGCCAGCAGCAGTAATACAGGGAAGGAGACCCAGTACTTC
TRBD1 | TRBJ1-5 | NA | TRBV6-1 | CASSEAGGGYQPQHF | TGTGCCAGCAGCGAAGCAGGGGGTGGCTACCAGCCCCAGCATTTT
NA | TRBJ1-1 | NA | TRBV2 | CASSEEGRGITEAFF | TGTGCCAGCAGTGAAGAAGGCAGGGGAATCACTGAAGCTTTCTTT
NA | TRBJ1-4 | NA | TRBV30 | CAWKEGRGNEKLFF | TGTGCCTGGAAAGAGGGAAGGGGGAATGAAAAACTGTTTTTT
TRBD1 | TRBJ1-1 | NA | TRBV5-4 | CASSLAWFGTGKNTEAFF | TGTGCCAGCAGCTTGGCTTGGTTCGGGACAGGAAAGAACACTGAAGCTTTCTTT
NA | TRBJ2-7 | NA | TRBV6-5 | CASSYSGLNLAYEQYF | TGTGCCAGCAGTTACTCGGGGCTTAACCTAGCCTACGAGCAGTACTTC
NA | TRBJ2-1 | NA | TRBV19 | CASSLTGTRYNEQFF | TGTGCCAGTAGTCTTACCGGGACTCGCTACAATGAGCAGTTCTTC
NA | TRBJ1-2 | NA | TRBV5-1 | CASSLAGEYYGYTF | TGCGCCAGCAGCTTGGCAGGGGAGTATTATGGCTACACCTTC
NA | TRBJ2-7 | NA | TRBV7-8 | CASSLVGRVGEQYF | TGTGCCAGCAGCTTAGTGGGCAGGGTGGGCGAGCAGTACTTC
NA | TRBJ2-1 | NA | TRBV6-6 | CASSYSIERISEQFF | TGTGCCAGCAGTTACTCGATAGAGCGAATTTCCGAGCAGTTCTTC
TRBD1 | TRBJ1-5 | NA | TRBV19 | CASRNPTGGAGSNQPQHF | TGTGCCAGTAGAAATCCGACAGGGGGCGCGGGAAGCAATCAGCCCCAGCATTTT
TRBD2 | TRBJ2-5 | once | TRBV3-1/TRBV3-2 | CASSPRGTSGGGETQYF | TGTGCCAGCAGCCCCCGGGGGACTAGCGGGGGGGGTGAGACCCAGTACTTC
NA | TRBJ2-6 | once | TRBV5-1 | CASSRMESGANVLTF | TGCGCCAGCAGCCGTATGGAGTCCGGGGCCAACGTCCTGACTTTC
NA | TRBJ1-5 | NA | TRBV19 | CASSSVRPEAQHF | TGTGCCAGTAGCTCGGTCCGGCCTGAGGCCCAGCATTTT
TRBD2 | TRBJ2-7 | NA | TRBV25-1 | CASSEVGLPPYEQYF | TGTGCCAGCAGTGAGGTGGGACTACCGCCCTACGAGCAGTACTTC
NA | TRBJ2-7 | NA | TRBV2 | CASIRVGRGAAQQYF | TGTGCCAGCATAAGGGTTGGACGGGGGGCGGCCCAGCAGTACTTC
TRBD2 | TRBJ2-3 | NA | TRBV19 | CASSITISGGTDTQYF | TGTGCCAGTAGTATTACGATTAGCGGGGGCACAGATACGCAGTATTTT
TRBD1 | TRBJ1-2 | NA | TRBV19 | CASKIGQGDWGYTF | TGTGCCAGTAAAATTGGACAGGGAGATTGGGGCTACACCTTC
TRBD1 | TRBJ1-1 | NA | TRBV7-3 | CASSQPGQGTTEAFF | TGTGCCAGCAGCCAACCGGGACAGGGCACCACTGAAGCTTTCTTT
TRBD1 | TRBJ2-2 | NA | TRBV4-3 | CASSQETGRNTGELFF | TGCGCCAGCAGCCAAGAGACAGGGAGAAACACCGGGGAGCTGTTTTTT
TRBD2 | TRBJ2-3 | NA | TRBV3-1/TRBV3-2 | CASSRGRSSDTQYF | TGTGCCAGCAGCCGCGGGAGGAGTTCAGATACGCAGTATTTT
NA | TRBJ1-4 | NA | TRBV25-1 | CASSEAGGYEKLFF | TGTGCCAGCAGTGAGGCCGGGGGGTATGAAAAACTGTTTTTT